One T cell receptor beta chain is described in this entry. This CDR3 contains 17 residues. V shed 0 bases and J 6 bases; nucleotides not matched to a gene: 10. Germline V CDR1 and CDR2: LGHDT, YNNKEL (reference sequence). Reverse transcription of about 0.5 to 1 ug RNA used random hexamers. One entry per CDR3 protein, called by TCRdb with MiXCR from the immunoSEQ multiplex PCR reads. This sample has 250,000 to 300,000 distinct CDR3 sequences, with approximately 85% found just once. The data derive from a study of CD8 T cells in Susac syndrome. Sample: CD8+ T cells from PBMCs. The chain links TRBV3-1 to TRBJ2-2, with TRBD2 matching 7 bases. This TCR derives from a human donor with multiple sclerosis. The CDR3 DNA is TGTGCCAGCAGCCAAGAATTGGAGGGAGGGCCATCCGGGGAGCTGTTTTTT. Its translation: CASSQELEGGPSGELFF. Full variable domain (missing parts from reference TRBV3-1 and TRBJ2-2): DTAVSQTPKYLVTQMGNDKSIKCEQNLGHDTMYWYKQDSKKFLKIMFSYNNKELIINETVPNRFSPKSPDKAHLNLHINSLELGDSAVYFCASSQELEGGPSGELFFGEGSRLTVL.